Included here is one T cell receptor (beta chain) sequence, with context. Germline assignment: CDR1 SGHTA and CDR2 FQGTGA. Trimming stripped 0 bases from V and 6 bases from J, with 9 bases between. This CDR3 is built from 15 residues. MiXCR was run by TCRdb on the RACE reads, yielding one entry per CDR3 protein. The sample has about 52,000 distinct CDR3 sequences; 9.9% are singletons. This entry is derived from a study of human T cells and chemical hapten exposure. Described time point: patch test 3, about 24 weeks after DPC sensitization. As for treatment: therapeutic diphenylcyclopropenone sensitization with weekly scalp DPC.

This TCR was recovered from a woman in her thirties or forties with alopecia areata. Some clones in this sample may be carry-over from other donors' samples. This chain uses TRBV7-3 with TRBJ1-6; unclear D gene. The material sequenced was whole blood, taken in connection with sensitization to the hapten diphenylcyclopropenone (DPC). CDR3 sequence reads: CASSLTGDPNSPLHF. CDR3 sequence (DNA): TGTGCCAGCAGCTTAACCGGCGACCCTAATTCACCCCTCCACTTT.